The clone carrying this T cell receptor beta chain was detected ten times or more. As yet, its antigen is unknown. Each TCR transcript was tagged with a 10-nucleotide random UMI during 5'RACE. MiXCR was run by TCRdb on the 5' RACE reads, yielding one entry per CDR3 protein. Of 50,000 or so distinct CDR3 sequences in the sample, roughly 3.8% are singletons; the top ten hold 5.5% to 7.5%. CDR1 is DFQATT and CDR2 is SNEGSKA in the germline V gene (reference sequence). The V gene end was trimmed by 5 bases and the J gene end by 2 bases; junction bases not matched to a gene: 5. The CDR3 totals 13 residues. This sample was included in a study of neurological immune-mediated disorders. Broader study findings: Subjects shared no identical expanded-clone CDR3 amino acid sequences, suggesting private TCR-beta repertoires in all groups. While HTLV-1-associated myelopathy showed the greatest TCR clonal expansion, multiple sclerosis showed the least, falling below healthy controls.

The sample taken for sequencing was PBMCs. The receptor was isolated from a man in his 60s with multiple sclerosis. The chain combines TRBV20-1 with TRBJ1-2, with 7 bases lining up with TRBD1. CDR3 in amino acids: CSARTGSNYGYTF. In nucleotides, the CDR3 is TGCAGTGCTCGGACAGGTTCCAACTATGGCTACACCTTC.